A single count supports the clone carrying this TCR beta chain. The antigen remains unidentified. The CDR3 sequence is 15 residues long. The V gene's germline CDR1 is MNHEY and CDR2 SMNVEV (reference sequence). Trimming cost V 6 bases and J 5 bases; bases outside gene matches: 11. This sample was taken from a study of beta chain features in type 1 diabetes. At the level of the study: Age and gender were similar between patients and healthy donors, as were cell yields.

The isolated RNA, all of it, was reverse transcribed, so expressed TCRB transcripts were what got sequenced. Clones were read by immunoSEQ multiplex PCR, and TCRdb kept only the in-frame ones, dropping some. The repertoire has 240,000 or so clones, approximately 20% of them found once; the top ten carry less than 0.035%. CD4+ naive, central memory, regulatory and stem cell-like memory subsets were isolated by sorting on CD45RO/CCR7/CD25/CD127/CD95/CD27. Study-wide findings and caveats: VDJ junctions from type 1 diabetes patients carried fewer insertions and larger deletions. There was a moderate but significant shortening of TCRB CDR3s in all four CD4+ subsets of Type 1 diabetes patients. Relative to healthy donors, patients appeared to have naive, central memory and Treg TCRB repertoires that were more similar.

Material: naive CD4+ T cells from blood. The chain joins TRBV27 to TRBJ1-2; TRBD1 matches at 8 bases. This TCR was sampled from a woman aged 40 to 50 with type 1 diabetes. CDR3 in amino acids: CASRAADRGWYGYTF. CDR3 nucleotide sequence: TGTGCCAGCAGAGCCGCCGACAGGGGATGGTATGGCTACACCTTC.